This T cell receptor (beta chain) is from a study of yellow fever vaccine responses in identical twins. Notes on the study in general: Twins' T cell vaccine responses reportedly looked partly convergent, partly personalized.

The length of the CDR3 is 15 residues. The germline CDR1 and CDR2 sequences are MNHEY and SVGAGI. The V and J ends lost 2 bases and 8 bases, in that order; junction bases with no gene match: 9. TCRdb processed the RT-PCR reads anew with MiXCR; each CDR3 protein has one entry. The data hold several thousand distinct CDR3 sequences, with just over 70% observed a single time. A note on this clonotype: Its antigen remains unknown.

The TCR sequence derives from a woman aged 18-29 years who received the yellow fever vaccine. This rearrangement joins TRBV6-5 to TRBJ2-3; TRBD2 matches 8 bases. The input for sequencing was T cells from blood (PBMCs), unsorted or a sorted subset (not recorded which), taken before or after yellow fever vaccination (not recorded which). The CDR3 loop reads CASSYAAGEGSTQYF. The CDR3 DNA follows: TGTGCCAGCAGTTACGCAGCGGGAGAAGGGTCTACGCAGTATTTT.